What follows are 26 T cell receptor beta chains derived from one specimen sequenced in a study of neurological immune-mediated disorders. TCRdb recomputed calls from the 5' RACE reads with MiXCR, one row per CDR3 protein. The table has over 15,000 distinct CDR3 sequences, 20% to 25% seen once. Sequenced sample: PBMCs. The receptors shown here come from a man aged 45-65 years in good health.

J is TRBJ2-7 and V is TRBV5-1, with 7 bases identical to TRBD1. The germline V gene has CDR1 SGHRS and CDR2 YFSETQ. CDR3 length: 12 amino acids. The trim removed 0 bases at V and 7 bases at J, leaving 1 base unmatched. In DNA, the CDR3 is TGCGCCAGCAGCTTGGGACAGGGAGAGCAGTACTTC. This gives the protein CASSLGQGEQYF. Combining the CDR3 with reference TRBV5-1 and TRBJ2-7 gives the whole variable domain KAGVTQTPRYLIKTRGQQVTLSCSPISGHRSVSWYQQTPGQGLQFLFEYFSETQRNKGNFPGRFSGRQFSNSRSEMNVSTLELGDSALYLCASSLGQGEQYFGPGTRLTVT.

In its sample, this clonotype ranks as medium-sized (0.01 to 0.1%). This sequence joins TRBV7-2 and TRBJ2-3, with TRBD1 matching 8 bases. V lost 5 bases and J lost 3; bases outside the gene matches: 10. This CDR3 region has 16 residues. CDR1 and CDR2 (germline): SGHTA, FQGNSA. In DNA form, the CDR3 reads TGTGCCAGCAGCCTCCAACAGGGGGTGAGGACAGATACGCAGTATTTT. Protein product: CASSLQQGVRTDTQYF.

The chain carries TRBV12-3 or TRBV12-4 and TRBJ2-2, with 8 bases aligning to TRBD2. The CDR3 loop spans 15 amino acids. With 3 bases clipped from V and 1 base from J, the junction kept 1 base outside the gene matches. CDR3 sequence (DNA): TGTGCCAGCAGTTTGACTAGCGAGAACACCGGGGAGCTGTTTTTT. Protein sequence: CASSLTSENTGELFF.

The genes are TRBV11-2 and TRBJ2-1; 7 bases fit TRBD2. Looked up from germline, CDR1 is SGHAT and CDR2 is FQNNGV. V dropped 8 bases and J dropped 0; count of bases not matched to a gene: 4. CDR3 size: 14 residues. CDR3 DNA sequence: TGTGCCAGCGGAGCGGGAAGCTCCTACAATGAGCAGTTCTTC. Translating it yields CASGAGSSYNEQFF.

This clonotype occurred many times. This chain uses TRBV9 with TRBJ2-5; D is unclear. Trimming removed 0 bases from V and 3 bases from J, with 9 bases in between. CDR3 length equals 14 residues. Germline V gives CDR1 SGDLS, CDR2 YYNGEE. In nucleotides, the CDR3 is TGTGCCAGCAGCGTAGGTCGGGCCAAAGAGACCCAGTACTTC. As protein: CASSVGRAKETQYF.

The chain has TRBV15 and TRBJ2-4; tentatively, D is TRBD1 or TRBD2 (7 bases each). This CDR3 spans 14 amino acids. V lost 1 base and J 7 bases, leaving 11 bases between the germline ends. Germline V lookup: CDR1 LNHNV, CDR2 YYDKDF (reference sequence). The CDR3 sequence is CATSRAQGGNIQYF. The CDR3 DNA follows: TGTGCCACCAGCAGAGCCCAGGGGGGGAACATTCAGTACTTC.

Within the sample, this clonotype is medium-sized. The genes are TRBV20-1 and TRBJ2-1, with 9 bases matching TRBD2. Germline loops: CDR1 DFQATT, CDR2 SNEGSKA (reference sequence). CDR3 length equals 13 residues. After removal of 5 bases from V and 3 bases from J, the junction contained 2 bases not matched to a gene. The CDR3 loop reads CSAEREVYNEQFF. The CDR3 DNA is TGCAGTGCTGAGCGGGAGGTCTACAATGAGCAGTTCTTC.

V is TRBV3-1 and J is TRBJ1-1; D is unclear. CDR3 length: 13 residues. CDR1 is LGHDT, CDR2 YNNKEL, per germline (reference sequence). V was cut by 4 bases and J by 0 bases, with 6 bases left in between. Here the CDR3 reads CASSLAMNTEAFF. CDR3 DNA sequence: TGTGCCAGCAGCCTTGCTATGAACACTGAAGCTTTCTTT.

This clonotype was observed at least ten times. The chain carries TRBV7-2 and TRBJ2-5, with 7 bases identical to TRBD1. CDR1 SGHTA and CDR2 FQGNSA come from the germline V gene. CDR3 length: 14 residues. V dropped 2 bases and J dropped 5; count of bases not matched to a gene: 5. CDR3 nucleotide sequence: TGTGCCAGCAGCTTAACGACAGGGCGGGAGACCCAGTACTTC. Protein product: CASSLTTGRETQYF.

The chain joins TRBV20-1 to TRBJ1-5, with 9 bases aligning to TRBD1. The germline gives CDR1 DFQATT, CDR2 SNEGSKA (reference sequence). The J segment lost 2 bases and the V segment lost 2 bases, leaving 7 bases of the junction unmatched. The CDR3 consists of 16 residues. The CDR3 reads CSARTPGQGRNQPQHF. In DNA form, the CDR3 reads TGCAGTGCTAGAACCCCCGGACAGGGGCGCAATCAGCCCCAGCATTTT.

V and J are TRBV7-9 and TRBJ2-1, with a weak D call TRBD2 (6 bases). The V end lost 4 bases, the J end lost 5 bases, and 9 bases lay between the germline ends. The CDR3 length is 13 residues. CDR1 SEHNR and CDR2 FQNEAQ come from the germline V gene (reference sequence). The CDR3 sequence: CASSSGGNNEQFF. CDR3 nucleotides: TGTGCCAGCAGCTCCGGAGGGAACAATGAGCAGTTCTTC.

At least ten counts were recorded for this clonotype. The chain uses TRBV20-1 and TRBJ1-2; the D is unclear. V was clipped by 1 base and J by 4 bases, with 10 bases between them. Germline-derived CDR1 and CDR2 are DFQATT and SNEGSKA (reference sequence). This CDR3 is 13 amino acids long. The CDR3 spells CSARAAGVYGYTF. In DNA form, the CDR3 reads TGCAGTGCTAGAGCAGCAGGAGTCTATGGCTACACCTTC.

In its sample, this clonotype was seen once. The chain links TRBV27 to TRBJ1-1; D remains ambiguous. V was shortened by 5 bases and J by 1 base, with 8 bases between the two germline ends. This CDR3 spans 13 amino acids. CDR1 and CDR2 from the germline V gene are MNHEY and SMNVEV (reference sequence). CDR3 DNA sequence: TGTGCCAGCAGTGGACCGAAGAACACTGAAGCTTTCTTT. It codes for CASSGPKNTEAFF.

There are many counts of this clonotype. V usage is TRBV20-1 and J usage is TRBJ2-1; 9 bases are shared with TRBD2. V dropped 0 bases and J dropped 5; count of bases not matched to a gene: 14. Germline V lookup: CDR1 DFQATT, CDR2 SNEGSKA (reference sequence). This CDR3 region has 18 residues. CDR3 residues: CSAREPRSGTSLNNEQFF. The CDR3 coding sequence is TGCAGTGCTAGAGAACCTAGGTCCGGGACTAGCCTCAACAATGAGCAGTTCTTC.

This clonotype was counted many times. V usage is TRBV20-1 and J usage is TRBJ2-7; D not certain. V dropped 0 bases and J dropped 4 bases, with 4 bases sitting between them. The CDR3 sequence is 11 residues long. Germline-derived CDR1 and CDR2 are DFQATT and SNEGSKA (reference sequence). CDR3 protein: CSAREQYEQYF. In DNA, the CDR3 is TGCAGTGCTAGAGAACAGTACGAGCAGTACTTC.

This clonotype came up many times. The chain combines TRBV3-1 with TRBJ2-2, with D perhaps assigned TRBD1 or TRBD2 (5 bases each). The CDR3 has 15 amino acids. With 1 base removed from V and 1 base from J, the gap between germline ends came to 7 bases. Germline CDR1 reads LGHDT; CDR2 reads YNNKEL (reference sequence). The CDR3 nucleotides are TGTGCCAGCAGCCAAGTTGGGGGGAACACCGGGGAGCTGTTTTTT. This encodes CASSQVGGNTGELFF.

This clonotype was seen more than once but under ten times. The gene calls are TRBV6-4 and TRBJ2-1; TRBD1 is a possible D gene (5 bases). CDR3 size: 15 residues. Germline V lookup: CDR1 MRHNA, CDR2 SNTAGT. V was clipped by 4 bases and J by 4 bases, with 14 bases between them. The CDR3, as DNA: TGTGCCAGCAGTGTTGACAGCCTGGGTTACAATGAGCAGTTCTTC. This codes for CASSVDSLGYNEQFF.

This clonotype was detected many times. The chain is built from TRBV4-3 and TRBJ2-3; tentative D call: TRBD2 (6 bases). V was shortened by 11 bases and J by 3 bases, with 24 bases between the two germline ends. This CDR3 contains 16 residues. Germline V lookup: CDR1 LGHNA, CDR2 YSLEER. CDR3: CAGTSSARPTTDTQYF. The DNA for the CDR3 is TGCGCCGGTACTTCTAGCGCCCGCCCTACGACAGATACGCAGTATTTT.

This clonotype counts as medium-sized. V usage is TRBV24-1 and J usage is TRBJ2-1, with 10 nucleotides matching TRBD1. This CDR3 has 16 amino acids. The germline V gene encodes CDR1 KGHDR and CDR2 SFDVKD. J gave up 6 bases and V 4 bases, and 8 bases lay outside the gene matches. CDR3: CATSDQTGGRGNEQFF. As DNA, the CDR3 is TGTGCCACCAGTGACCAGACAGGGGGCAGGGGCAATGAGCAGTTCTTC.

This clonotype was detected a few times. The chain recombines TRBV29-1 with TRBJ2-1, with no clear D. This CDR3 is built from 11 residues. V shed 3 bases and J shed 8 bases, with 8 bases lying between them. CDR1 is SQVTM and CDR2 is ANQGSEA in the germline V gene. Written as DNA, the CDR3 is TGCAGCGTTGATAGAATCGATGAGCAGTTCTTC. It codes for CSVDRIDEQFF.

In this sample, this clonotype turned up many times. This sequence joins TRBV5-1 and TRBJ2-7; 14 nucleotides align to TRBD2. CDR1 and CDR2 from the germline V gene are SGHRS and YFSETQ. The CDR3 loop spans 16 amino acids. After removal of 0 bases from V and 7 bases from J, the junction contained 6 bases not matched to a gene. The CDR3 reads CASSLGGLAGAGEQYF. The CDR3 DNA reads as TGCGCCAGCAGCTTGGGGGGACTAGCGGGAGCGGGTGAGCAGTACTTC.

In its sample, this clonotype is medium-sized. V and J are TRBV5-1 and TRBJ2-6; D unclear. CDR3 length: 15 residues. In germline, CDR1 is SGHRS, CDR2 YFSETQ. V lost 6 bases and J 2 bases, leaving 12 bases between the germline ends. In DNA form, the CDR3 reads TGCGCCAGCAAATCTCAGATAACTGGGGCCAACGTCCTGACTTTC. It yields the protein CASKSQITGANVLTF.

The J gene is TRBJ2-1, the V gene TRBV5-1; D is ambiguous. V was pared by 0 bases and J by 1 base, with 11 bases between. CDR3 length equals 16 residues. Germline V CDR1 and CDR2: SGHRS, YFSETQ. The CDR3 DNA reads TGCGCCAGCAGCTTGGCCCTGATTAGATCCTACAATGAGCAGTTCTTC. This encodes CASSLALIRSYNEQFF.

This clonotype was seen at least ten times. V gene TRBV20-1 combines with J gene TRBJ2-1, with 7 positions matching TRBD1. The trim removed 2 bases at V and 1 base at J, leaving 5 bases unmatched. The germline CDR1 and CDR2 sequences are DFQATT and SNEGSKA (reference sequence). CDR3 size: 15 residues. CDR3 DNA: TGCAGTGCTAGACTAGGACAGGTTTCCTACAATGAGCAGTTCTTC. This translates into CSARLGQVSYNEQFF.

This clonotype was seen only a few times. This chain links TRBV20-1 with TRBJ2-1, with 12 positions matching TRBD2. The J segment lost 9 bases and the V segment lost 1 base, leaving 1 base of the junction unmatched. Germline CDR1 is DFQATT and CDR2 is SNEGSKA (reference sequence). This CDR3 contains 13 residues. The CDR3: CSARGLAGVEQFF. DNA of the CDR3: TGCAGTGCTAGAGGACTAGCGGGAGTTGAGCAGTTCTTC.

This clonotype was picked up many times. The chain carries TRBV7-2 and TRBJ2-5; 8 positions agree with TRBD1. Unmatched junction bases numbered 7, after V lost 5 bases and J lost 5 bases. Per germline, CDR1 SGHTA and CDR2 FQGNSA. The CDR3 has 14 amino acids. CDR3 amino acids: CASSRRTGSETQYF. CDR3 nucleotide sequence: TGTGCCAGCAGCCGGCGGACAGGGTCGGAGACCCAGTACTTC.